These 2 T cell receptor beta chains were all obtained from the same sample, sequenced in a study of blood T cell repertoires in COVID-19. The table came from immunoSEQ multiplex PCR; TCRdb's copy has only in-frame clones and leaves some out. The profile shows over 250,000 clones, approximately 79% of them singletons. The sequencing sample was made of PBMCs or T cells enriched from blood (not recorded which). The receptors shown here come from a man aged 30-40 years with acute COVID-19.

V and J are TRBV5-4 and TRBJ2-7; 12 positions agree with TRBD2. Trimming at V came to 4 bases and at J to 5 bases, leaving 10 bases not matched to a gene. This CDR3 contains 16 residues. Germline V gene sequence: CDR1 SGHNT, CDR2 YYREEE (reference sequence). In DNA, the CDR3 is TGTGCCAGCAGCCTCCGACTAGCGGGAGAGTCCCACGAGCAGTACGTC. This sequence encodes CASSLRLAGESHEQYV.

The V call is TRBV4-1, the J call TRBJ1-2; a possible D gene is TRBD1 (5 bases). The germline gives CDR1 MGHRA, CDR2 YSYEKL. This CDR3 has 11 amino acids. V was shortened by 5 bases and J by 7 bases, with 8 bases between the two germline ends. The CDR3 reads CASSGGTGYTF. The CDR3 region has the DNA TGCGCCAGCAGCGGGGGGACTGGCTACACCTTC.